These 15 T cell receptor beta chains share one sample of origin, sequenced in a study of T cell repertoires in cytomegalovirus infection. TCRdb independently ran MiXCR on the reads; one entry per CDR3 protein. The sample lists about 150,000 distinct CDR3 sequences, around 20% occurring once. The sample comprised PBMCs. The receptors were gathered from a human donor in good health (CMV status not recorded). Some clones in this sample may be carry-over from other donors' samples.

This clonotype has more than one count but fewer than ten. This sequence joins TRBV5-4 and TRBJ2-3, with D perhaps matching TRBD1 (6 bases). There are 15 residues in the CDR3. V lost 0 bases, J lost 0 bases, and 8 bases lay in between. Germline V gene lookup returns CDR1 SGHNT and CDR2 YYREEE (reference sequence). For the CDR3, the DNA is TGTGCCAGCAGCTTGGAGGGGGTTAGCACAGATACGCAGTATTTT. Translating it yields CASSLEGVSTDTQYF.

The sample holds a few counts of this clonotype. The chain employs TRBV9 and TRBJ2-6; 7 bases fit TRBD1. J gave up 0 bases and V 3 bases, and 6 bases lay outside the gene matches. The CDR3 consists of 17 residues. Germline V gene sequence: CDR1 SGDLS, CDR2 YYNGEE. The CDR3 region has the DNA TGTGCCAGCAGCGGAAGACAGGGCGCCTCTGGGGCCAACGTCCTGACTTTC. It is translated as CASSGRQGASGANVLTF.

The sample holds a few counts of this clonotype. This rearrangement joins TRBV28 to TRBJ1-1; D ambiguous. CDR3 length: 13 residues. Per germline, CDR1 MDHEN and CDR2 SYDVKM. The germline V and J ends were trimmed by 6 bases and 0 bases, with 8 bases remaining between them. The CDR3 sequence is CASSPVLNTEAFF. The CDR3 nucleotides read TGTGCCAGCAGCCCCGTCCTGAACACTGAAGCTTTCTTT.

CDR3 DNA: TGTGCCAGCAGCCGGGACAGGTCGTACTCTGGGGCCAACGTCCTGACTTTC. Residues: CASSRDRSYSGANVLTF. The chain carries TRBV11-2 and TRBJ2-6, with 8 positions matching TRBD1. The germline CDR1 and CDR2 sequences are SGHAT and FQNNGV. This CDR3 has 17 residues. J was trimmed by 0 bases and V by 5 bases; bases with no gene match: 6.

The V and J genes are TRBV6-2 or TRBV6-3 and TRBJ1-4, with TRBD1 as a possible D gene (6 bases). The CDR3 covers 15 residues. The V and J ends lost 5 bases and 0 bases respectively, with 10 bases between them. Germline V CDR1 and CDR2: MNHEY, SVGEGT. The CDR3 protein is CASSRRQATNEKLFF. DNA for the CDR3: TGTGCCAGCAGTCGTCGACAGGCAACTAATGAAAAACTGTTTTTT.

This clonotype was observed a handful of times. This chain links TRBV10-3 with TRBJ2-1; 7 nucleotides agree with TRBD1. The CDR3 sequence is 11 residues long. V was clipped by 10 bases and J by 7 bases; unmatched bases: 4. The germline gives CDR1 ENHRY, CDR2 SYGVKD. The chain's CDR3 is CATRDRNEQFF. In nucleotides, the CDR3 is TGTGCCACCCGGGACAGAAATGAGCAGTTCTTC.

The chain carries TRBV28 and TRBJ1-3; TRBD1 matches 8 bases. The CDR3 totals 15 residues. Germline lookup yields CDR1 MDHEN and CDR2 SYDVKM. Trimming cost V 2 bases and J 7 bases; bases outside gene matches: 7. CDR3 bases: TGTGCCAGCAGTTTAACCCCAGGGGGCCGGAACACCATATATTTT. It encodes CASSLTPGGRNTIYF.

The rearrangement joins TRBV7-9 to TRBJ2-7, with 8 bases lining up with TRBD2. The germline CDR1 and CDR2 sequences are SEHNR and FQNEAQ (reference sequence). The CDR3 has 15 residues. Trimming took 5 bases from V and 2 from J; bases not matched to a gene: 8. The CDR3 DNA reads TGTGCCAGCAGCCGGACTAGCCCCATTCCCTACGAGCAGTACTTC. Translating it yields CASSRTSPIPYEQYF. The variable domain in full, with the rest retrieved from reference TRBV7-9 and TRBJ2-7, is DTGVSQNPRHKITKRGQNVTFRCDPISEHNRLYWYRQTLGQGPEFLTYFQNEAQLEKSRLLSDRFSAERPKGSFSTLEIQRTEQGDSAMYLCASSRTSPIPYEQYFGPGTRLTVT.

There are a few counts of this clonotype. This sequence joins TRBV5-8 and TRBJ1-5, with no clear D. The CDR3 runs to 13 residues. V lost 2 bases and J lost 5, with 8 bases in between. In germline, CDR1 is SGHTS, CDR2 YDEGEE. As DNA, the CDR3 is TGTGCCAGCAGCTTTTCTGTTGATCAGCCCCAGCATTTT. Amino acids: CASSFSVDQPQHF. Full variable domain (rest looked up from reference TRBV5-8 and TRBJ1-5): EAGVTQSPTHLIKTRGQQATLRCSPISGHTSVYWYQQALGLGLQFLLWYDEGEERNRGNFPPRFSGRQFPNYSSELNVNALELEDSALYLCASSFSVDQPQHFGDGTRLSIL.

This clonotype was counted many times. The chain couples TRBV2 to TRBJ2-1, with D possibly TRBD1 on 6 matching bases. Between the trimmed V and J ends, which lost 3 bases and 7 bases, there was a span of 10 bases. The germline CDR1 and CDR2 sequences are SNHLY and FYNNEI. The CDR3 contains 13 residues. CDR3 protein: CASSDRGRNEQFF. CDR3 in DNA: TGTGCCAGCAGTGACAGGGGCCGAAATGAGCAGTTCTTC.

Ten or more counts support this clonotype. The chain uses TRBV28 and TRBJ1-1, with D tentatively TRBD1 (5 bases). The germline gives CDR1 MDHEN, CDR2 SYDVKM. The CDR3 is 14 amino acids. The V end lost 4 bases, the J end lost 5 bases, and 14 bases lay between the germline ends. The CDR3, as DNA: TGTGCCAGCAGTTCATTTCGGGGCAGTACTGAAGCTTTCTTT. Protein product: CASSSFRGSTEAFF.

This chain joins TRBV7-2 and TRBJ2-2; TRBD2 matches at 13 bases. V was clipped by 0 bases and J by 5 bases; unmatched bases: 3. Germline V gives CDR1 SGHTA, CDR2 FQGNSA. CDR3 size: 17 residues. The CDR3 DNA reads TGTGCCAGCAGCTTAGCGCAGGGACTAGCGGGAACCGGGGAGCTGTTTTTT. It translates to CASSLAQGLAGTGELFF.

The chain is built from TRBV14 and TRBJ1-6, with a weak D call TRBD1 (6 bases). This CDR3 has 16 residues. Trimming pared 6 bases from V and 3 bases from J, leaving 15 bases between. Germline loops: CDR1 SGHDN, CDR2 FVKESK. The chain's CDR3 is CASRQEGGLYNSPLHF. The CDR3 coding sequence is TGTGCCAGCAGGCAGGAGGGGGGCCTCTATAATTCACCCCTCCACTTT.

This clonotype was seen a handful of times. Written as DNA, the CDR3 is TGTGCCACCAGCAGAGATTCTACCTTCTCAGAGCTTAACAATGAGCAGTTCTTC. It yields the protein CATSRDSTFSELNNEQFF. The V gene is TRBV15, the J gene TRBJ2-1, with D uncertain. Per the germline V gene, CDR1 is LNHNV and CDR2 is YYDKDF (reference sequence). V lost 0 bases and J 5 bases, leaving 20 bases between the germline ends. This CDR3 spans 18 amino acids.

The rearrangement uses TRBV12-3 or TRBV12-4 and TRBJ2-5; D gene uncertain. Trimming stripped 4 bases from V and 3 bases from J, with 9 bases between. The CDR3 consists of 13 residues. The CDR3 nucleotides read TGTGCCAGCAGTTGGACCCCGAAAGAGACCCAGTACTTC. As protein: CASSWTPKETQYF.